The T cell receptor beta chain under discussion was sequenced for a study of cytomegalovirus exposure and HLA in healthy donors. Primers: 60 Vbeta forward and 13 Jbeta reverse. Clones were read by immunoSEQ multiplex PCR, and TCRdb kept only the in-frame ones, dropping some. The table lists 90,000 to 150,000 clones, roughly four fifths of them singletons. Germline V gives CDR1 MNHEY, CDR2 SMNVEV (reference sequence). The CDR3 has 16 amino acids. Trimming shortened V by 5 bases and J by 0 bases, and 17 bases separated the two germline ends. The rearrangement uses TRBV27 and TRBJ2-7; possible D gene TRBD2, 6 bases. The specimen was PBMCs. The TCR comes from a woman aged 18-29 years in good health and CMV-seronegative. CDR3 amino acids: CASSPPPAGASYEQYF. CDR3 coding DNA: TGTGCCAGCAGTCCCCCCCCAGCGGGCGCCTCCTACGAGCAGTACTTC.